This T cell receptor beta chain derives from a study of Graves' ophthalmopathy and Graves' hyperthyroidism. Researchers took RNA transcripts and amplified TCR beta CDR3 regions from them. Scientists carried out first-round RT-PCR using HTBI primers and then a second-round multiplex PCR. In TCRdb, the multiplex PCR reads were re-called with MiXCR into one record per CDR3 protein. The table lists over a million distinct CDR3 sequences, about two fifths of them singletons. This clonotype was recorded many times. As yet, its antigen is unknown. The V end lost 3 bases, the J end lost 3 bases, and 14 bases lay between the germline ends. The CDR3 consists of 15 residues. Germline V gene sequence: CDR1 SGHTA, CDR2 FQGTGA. Newly diagnosed, the hyperthyroidism patients had under 2 months' duration and were aged 18 to 65. Regarding the study as a whole: The authors also found most expanded thyroid clonotypes above 0.001 frequency in blood.

This receptor was taken from an adult man with Graves' hyperthyroidism. The chain employs TRBV7-3 and TRBJ2-5; D gene ambiguous. The sample comprised peripheral blood or thyroid tissue (not recorded which). CDR3 sequence reads: CASSLIGSREETQYF. DNA of the CDR3: TGTGCCAGCAGCTTGATAGGGTCGCGAGAAGAGACCCAGTACTTC.